This T cell receptor beta chain was recovered during a study of T cell repertoires in cytomegalovirus infection (dated by TCRdb to between 2018 and 2021). Some background on the complete study: Peptide stimulations targeted recently identified HLA-C-restricted CMV epitopes, whose presentation resists viral immunomodulation, together with well-studied HLA-B-restricted epitopes. The HLA type of each donor mattered for the analysis, because public TCR beta signatures pointed to carriage of CMV infection along with the matching HLA type.

CDR1 is given as SQVTM and CDR2 as ANQGSEA, both from the germline V gene. Unmatched junction bases come to 5, with V trimmed by 6 bases and J by 3 bases. Its CDR3 holds 13 amino acids, cysteine through phenylalanine. The kept DNA is CDR3 alone, 39 bases in frame from the first base. The treatment or condition label of this sample denotes: in vitro stimulation with specific CMV peptide epitopes to enrich CMV-specific T cells. Here is what the overall study found, with its caveats: The ex vivo response was dominated by HLA-C-restricted CMV-specific TCR beta clonotypes, which also provided the single most frequent clonotype in two of eight donors. Cumulative frequency of public TCR beta family members discriminated carriers of CMV infection plus the relevant HLA type in this cohort and an independent approximately 370-donor cohort.

TCRdb shows the sequencer as Illumina HiSeq 1500. Clones were called with MiXCR by TCRdb after fastp trimmed the public reads at Q25, and only in-frame beta chains were retained. Rows are combined by CDR3 protein, so each entry shows the most common genes and DNA. The sample data list approximately 1,000,000 distinct CDR3 sequences, and approximately 30% of these were observed just once. The ten biggest clones cover around 15% of the sample. A remark on this clonotype: Its recognized antigen is unknown. It has no much larger one-base neighbor in the sample; base qualities were not kept.

The source of this sequence is a human donor in good health (CMV status not recorded). Some clones in this sample may be carry-over from other donors' samples. This chain is built from TRBV29-1 and TRBJ2-7; TRBD1 lines up with 10 middle nucleotides. The source was cultured CD8+ T cells from PBMCs, collected from culture after CMV antigen stimulation. The CDR3 reads as follows: CSVGGDRGYEQYF. The DNA sequence is as follows: TGCAGCGTCGGGGGGGACAGGGGCTACGAGCAGTACTTC.